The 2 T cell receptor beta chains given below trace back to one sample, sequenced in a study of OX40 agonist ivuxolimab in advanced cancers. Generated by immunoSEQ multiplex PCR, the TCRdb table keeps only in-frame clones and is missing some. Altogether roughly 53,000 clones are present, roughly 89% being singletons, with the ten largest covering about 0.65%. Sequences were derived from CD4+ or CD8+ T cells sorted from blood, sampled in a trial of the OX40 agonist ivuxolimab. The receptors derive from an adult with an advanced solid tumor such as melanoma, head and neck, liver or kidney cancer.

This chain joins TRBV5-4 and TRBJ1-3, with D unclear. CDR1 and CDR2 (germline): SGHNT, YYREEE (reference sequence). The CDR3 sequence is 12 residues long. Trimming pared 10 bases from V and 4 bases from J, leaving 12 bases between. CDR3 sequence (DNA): TGTGCCGGTTCGGGATCCGGAAACACCATATATTTT. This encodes CAGSGSGNTIYF.

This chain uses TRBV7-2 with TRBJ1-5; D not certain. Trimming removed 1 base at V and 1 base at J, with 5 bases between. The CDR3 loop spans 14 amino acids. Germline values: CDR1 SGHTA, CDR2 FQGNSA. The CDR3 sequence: CASSLGRSNQPQHF. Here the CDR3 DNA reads TGTGCCAGCAGCTTAGGTCGGAGCAATCAGCCCCAGCATTTT. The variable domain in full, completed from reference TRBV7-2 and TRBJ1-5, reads GAGVSQSPSNKVTEKGKDVELRCDPISGHTALYWYRQSLGQGLEFLIYFQGNSAPDKSGLPSDRFSAERTGGSVSTLTIQRTQQEDSAVYLCASSLGRSNQPQHFGDGTRLSIL.